A single sample gave rise to the 25 T cell receptor beta chains below, sequenced in a study of cytomegalovirus exposure and HLA in healthy donors. Researchers ran the PCR with 60 Vbeta and 13 Jbeta primers. TCRdb's table, derived via immunoSEQ multiplex PCR, lists solely in-frame clones and lacks some. This table holds some 190,000 clones, around 87% found once. Sequences were obtained from PBMCs. Every receptor here comes from a young man in good health and CMV-seronegative.

The CDR3 DNA sequence: TGTGCCAGCAGCTCCGGAGGGGCGACCTTTTACGAGCAGTACTTC. Its protein is CASSSGGATFYEQYF. The J gene is TRBJ2-7, the V gene TRBV5-8; TRBD2 is a possible D gene (6 bases). The V gene lost 3 bases and the J gene lost 4 bases, with 17 bases spanning the gap. This CDR3 contains 15 residues. Per the germline V gene, CDR1 is SGHTS and CDR2 is YDEGEE.

V and J are TRBV6-6 and TRBJ2-5; TRBD1 matches 7 bases. The J call may be faulty, since TRBJ2-7 better matches the DNA end. This CDR3 is built from 14 residues. The germline gives CDR1 MNHNY, CDR2 SVGAGI (reference sequence). The CDR3, as DNA: TGTGCCAGCAGGGATACCGGGACAGATAACGAGCAGTACTTC. Protein product: CASRDTGTDNEQYF.

The chain has TRBV7-2 and TRBJ1-5; D is unresolved. Germline lookup yields CDR1 SGHTA and CDR2 FQGNSA. CDR3 length equals 13 residues. V lost 5 bases and J lost 7, with 12 bases in between. CDR3 protein: CASSKAAWQPQHF. The CDR3 DNA reads TGTGCCAGCAGCAAGGCGGCTTGGCAGCCCCAGCATTTT.

The chain has TRBV9 and TRBJ2-3; TRBD2 is a possible D gene (6 bases). V was clipped by 0 bases and J by 4 bases, with 12 bases between them. CDR3 length equals 15 residues. CDR1 is SGDLS, CDR2 YYNGEE, per germline. This CDR3 is CASSVADGRADTQYF. In DNA, the CDR3 is TGTGCCAGCAGCGTAGCGGACGGGAGAGCAGATACGCAGTATTTT.

The chain couples TRBV20-1 to TRBJ2-7; the D is unclear. V was trimmed by 0 bases and J by 7 bases, leaving 4 bases between them. CDR1 is DFQATT, CDR2 SNEGSKA, per germline (reference sequence). This CDR3 is 10 amino acids long. CDR3 DNA sequence: TGCAGTGCTAGAGATCAAGAGCAGTACTTC. Amino acids: CSARDQEQYF.

CDR3 region: CASSEWGQTNTEAFF. DNA of the CDR3: TGTGCCAGCAGTGAATGGGGACAGACGAACACTGAAGCTTTCTTT. The V and J genes are TRBV6-1 and TRBJ1-1; 7 nucleotides match TRBD1. The CDR3 consists of 15 residues. V lost 2 bases, J lost 1 base, and 4 bases stayed unmatched. Per germline, CDR1 MNHNS and CDR2 SASEGT.

This clone was seen once. J is TRBJ2-4 and V is TRBV2; 7 nucleotides match TRBD1. Unmatched junction bases numbered 14, after V lost 6 bases and J lost 12 bases. Germline-derived CDR1 and CDR2 are SNHLY and FYNNEI. This CDR3 region has 14 residues. DNA of the CDR3: TGTGCCAGCAGGCGTGAGGGGGCGGCGGACAGTCAGTACTTC. Its protein product is CASRREGAADSQYF.

The chain couples TRBV6-5 to TRBJ1-2; 7 nucleotides agree with TRBD1. Trimming took 0 bases from V and 7 from J; bases not matched to a gene: 5. The CDR3 spans 14 residues. The V gene's germline CDR1 is MNHEY and CDR2 SVGAGI. The CDR3 here is CASSYSGQASGYTF. Written as DNA, the CDR3 is TGTGCCAGCAGTTACTCCGGACAGGCAAGTGGCTACACCTTC.

The V and J genes are TRBV19 and TRBJ2-6, with D perhaps TRBD2 (6 bases). CDR1 and CDR2 (germline): LNHDA, SQIVND (reference sequence). This CDR3 comprises 12 residues. V shed 7 bases and J shed 11 bases, with 12 bases lying between them. CDR3 protein: CASMAGRDVLTF. DNA of the CDR3: TGTGCCAGTATGGCGGGAAGGGACGTCCTGACTTTC.

V usage is TRBV7-9 and J usage is TRBJ2-5; possible D gene TRBD1, 5 bases. The J call may not be correct, given that the DNA end is closer to TRBJ2-7. Germline CDR1 reads SEHNR; CDR2 reads FQNEAQ (reference sequence). The CDR3 is 13 residues long. This CDR3 is CASSLLLGVEQYF. The CDR3 DNA is TGTGCCAGCAGCCTCCTCCTAGGGGTCGAGCAGTACTTC.

This sequence joins TRBV25-1 and TRBJ1-3, with D possibly matching TRBD1 (5 bases). Trimming removed 3 bases at V and 1 base at J, with 10 bases between. The CDR3 is 15 amino acids. Germline assignment: CDR1 MGHDK and CDR2 SYGVNS. This CDR3 reads CASSDRVNSGNTIYF. The CDR3 DNA sequence: TGTGCCAGCAGTGACAGGGTGAATTCTGGAAACACCATATATTTT. Together with reference TRBV25-1 and TRBJ1-3, the CDR3 gives the full variable domain: EADIYQTPRYLVIGTGKKITLECSQTMGHDKMYWYQQDPGMELHLIHYSYGVNSTEKGDLSSESTVSRIRTEHFPLTLESARPSHTSQYLCASSDRVNSGNTIYFGEGSWLTVV.

With respect to this clone: A junction boundary mismatches the germline segment, possibly from a read error. The rearrangement joins TRBV7-7 to TRBJ2-5; possible D gene TRBD1, 6 bases. The CDR3 has 14 amino acids. Germline V gives CDR1 SSHAT, CDR2 FNYEAQ (reference sequence). The CDR3 spells CASSLGDTQETQYF. In DNA form, the CDR3 reads TGTGCTAGCAGCTTAGGGGACACACAAGAGACCCAGTACTTC.

The chain is built from TRBV2 and TRBJ1-1, with D possibly being TRBD1 (5 bases). This CDR3 contains 14 residues. Germline loops: CDR1 SNHLY, CDR2 FYNNEI. V was trimmed by 7 bases and J by 0 bases, leaving 12 bases between them. The DNA of the CDR3 is TGTGCCAGCATTCGGCAGGACATGAACACTGAAGCTTTCTTT. Translating it yields CASIRQDMNTEAFF.

CDR3 sequence (DNA): TGTGCCAGCAGTTCTTCCGGGACAGGGGTCCGAGAGACCCAGTACTTC. It specifies CASSSSGTGVRETQYF. The rearrangement uses TRBV28 and TRBJ2-5; 10 nucleotides line up with TRBD1. Germline V gene lookup returns CDR1 MDHEN and CDR2 SYDVKM. The CDR3 loop spans 16 amino acids. V dropped 4 bases and J dropped 4; count of bases not matched to a gene: 9.

The rearrangement links TRBV27 to TRBJ2-2, with a tentative D call TRBD2 (6 bases). Trimming stripped 6 bases from V and 6 bases from J, with 20 bases between. The CDR3 consists of 16 residues. Germline assignment: CDR1 MNHEY and CDR2 SMNVEV (reference sequence). The CDR3 DNA sequence: TGTGCCAGCAGCACAAGGAGGGTATCTTATCCCGGGGAGCTGTTTTTT. Amino acid sequence: CASSTRRVSYPGELFF.

J is TRBJ1-2 and V is TRBV5-1; no firm D call. The CDR3 contains 13 residues. CDR1 and CDR2 (germline): SGHRS, YFSETQ. V lost 2 bases, J lost 6 bases, and 11 bases lay in between. CDR3 loop: CASSFEGRDGYTF. The DNA of the CDR3 is TGCGCCAGCAGCTTTGAGGGAAGGGATGGCTACACCTTC.

The chain carries TRBV7-9 and TRBJ2-1, with D tentatively TRBD2 (5 bases). The V gene lost 0 bases and the J gene lost 0 bases, with 9 bases spanning the gap. Germline V gene sequence: CDR1 SEHNR, CDR2 FQNEAQ (reference sequence). This CDR3 contains 16 residues. For the CDR3, the DNA is TGTGCCAGCAGCTTAGCGGGGAGAACCTCCTACAATGAGCAGTTCTTC. The encoded protein is CASSLAGRTSYNEQFF. Drawing the rest from reference TRBV7-9 and TRBJ2-1, the complete variable domain is DTGVSQNPRHKITKRGQNVTFRCDPISEHNRLYWYRQTLGQGPEFLTYFQNEAQLEKSRLLSDRFSAERPKGSFSTLEIQRTEQGDSAMYLCASSLAGRTSYNEQFFGPGTRLTVL.

The rearrangement links TRBV6-5 to TRBJ2-5, with TRBD1 matching 7 bases. Germline CDR1 is MNHEY and CDR2 is SVGAGI. J was trimmed by 4 bases and V by 2 bases; bases with no gene match: 7. This CDR3 has 15 amino acids. The CDR3 here is CASSYDPTGLETQYF. The CDR3 DNA follows: TGTGCCAGCAGTTACGATCCGACAGGGCTAGAGACCCAGTACTTC.

V gene TRBV2 combines with J gene TRBJ1-5; no clear D. This CDR3 spans 15 amino acids. Trimming left V 1 base short and J 0 bases short, with 7 bases between. CDR1 is SNHLY and CDR2 is FYNNEI in the germline V gene. The CDR3 protein is CASSEVRVSNQPQHF. CDR3 sequence (DNA): TGTGCCAGCAGTGAAGTTAGAGTTAGCAATCAGCCCCAGCATTTT. The whole variable domain, remainder taken from reference TRBV2 and TRBJ1-5, is EPEVTQTPSHQVTQMGQEVILRCVPISNHLYFYWYRQILGQKVEFLVSFYNNEISEKSEIFDDQFSVERPDGSNFTLKIRSTKLEDSAMYFCASSEVRVSNQPQHFGDGTRLSIL.

The V gene is TRBV4-2, the J gene TRBJ1-1; TRBD1 matches 7 bases. With 4 bases clipped from V and 6 bases from J, the junction kept 5 bases outside the gene matches. Germline V gene data show CDR1 as LGHNA and CDR2 as YNFKEQ. This CDR3 is 13 amino acids long. In DNA, the CDR3 is TGTGCCAGCAGCCCCGAGGGGGCGTCTGAAGCTTTCTTT. Amino acid sequence: CASSPEGASEAFF.

The chain has TRBV18 and TRBJ2-1; 10 positions match TRBD2. The CDR3 is made up of 19 amino acids. Germline V lookup: CDR1 KGHSH, CDR2 LQKENI. The J segment lost 1 base and the V segment lost 2 bases, leaving 11 bases of the junction unmatched. This CDR3 reads CASSPFPSGSMSSYNEQFF. As DNA, the CDR3 is TGTGCCAGCTCACCATTTCCTAGCGGGAGCATGAGTTCCTACAATGAGCAGTTCTTC.

This sequence joins TRBV9 and TRBJ2-5; 8 bases are shared with TRBD2. The CDR3 extends over 15 amino acids. V trimming: 0 bases; J trimming: 5 bases; junction bases outside the gene matches: 6. In germline, CDR1 is SGDLS, CDR2 YYNGEE. The DNA for the CDR3 is TGTGCCAGCAGCGTAGGCCGGGGGGGCGGGGAGACCCAGTACTTC. It specifies CASSVGRGGGETQYF.

This rearrangement joins TRBV6-5 to TRBJ1-2; 9 bases are a match to TRBD1. Unmatched junction bases numbered 9, after V lost 3 bases and J lost 7 bases. The CDR3 covers 15 residues. Germline V CDR1 and CDR2: MNHEY, SVGAGI. CDR3 amino acids: CASSYQGQGKGGYTF. The CDR3 bases are TGTGCCAGCAGTTATCAGGGACAGGGTAAAGGTGGCTACACCTTC.

The chain employs TRBV9 and TRBJ2-1, with D unresolved. V was clipped by 0 bases and J by 0 bases, with 10 bases between them. CDR3 length equals 16 residues. CDR1 and CDR2 from the germline V gene are SGDLS and YYNGEE. CDR3 coding DNA: TGTGCCAGCAGCGTAGCAAGCCCGAGCTCCTACAATGAGCAGTTCTTC. Translation: CASSVASPSSYNEQFF.

The rearrangement links TRBV19 to TRBJ2-3; 7 positions agree with TRBD2. Germline V gene data show CDR1 as LNHDA and CDR2 as SQIVND (reference sequence). This CDR3 region has 16 residues. The trim removed 7 bases at V and 3 bases at J, leaving 13 bases unmatched. CDR3 DNA: TGTGCCAGTAATCTTGGGGGAGGGAGCTTTACAGATACGCAGTATTTT. This sequence encodes CASNLGGGSFTDTQYF. The full variable domain, completed using reference TRBV19 and TRBJ2-3, is DGGITQSPKYLFRKEGQNVTLSCEQNLNHDAMYWYRQDPGQGLRLIYYSQIVNDFQKGDIAEGYSVSREKKESFPLTVTSAQKNPTAFYLCASNLGGGSFTDTQYFGPGTRLTVL.